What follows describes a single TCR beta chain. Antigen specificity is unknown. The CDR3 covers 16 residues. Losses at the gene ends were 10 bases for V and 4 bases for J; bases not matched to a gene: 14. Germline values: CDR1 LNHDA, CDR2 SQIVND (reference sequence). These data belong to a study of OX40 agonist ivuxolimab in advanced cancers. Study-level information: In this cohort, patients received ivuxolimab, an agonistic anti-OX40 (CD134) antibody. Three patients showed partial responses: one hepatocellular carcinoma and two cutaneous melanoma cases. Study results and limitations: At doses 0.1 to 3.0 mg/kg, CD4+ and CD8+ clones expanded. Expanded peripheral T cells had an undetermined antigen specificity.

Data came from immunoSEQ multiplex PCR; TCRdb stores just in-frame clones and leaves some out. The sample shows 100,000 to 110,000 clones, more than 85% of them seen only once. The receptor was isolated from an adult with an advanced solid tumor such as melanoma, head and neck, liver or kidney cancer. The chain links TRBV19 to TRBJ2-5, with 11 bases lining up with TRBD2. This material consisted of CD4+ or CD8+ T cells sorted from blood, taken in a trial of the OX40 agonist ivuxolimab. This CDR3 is CATTGSGRAGGETQYF. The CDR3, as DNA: TGTGCCACAACAGGTAGCGGGAGGGCCGGGGGAGAGACCCAGTACTTC.